This is a list of T cell receptor beta chains from one sample in a study of blood T cell repertoires in COVID-19. Clones were read by immunoSEQ multiplex PCR, and TCRdb kept only the in-frame ones, dropping some. The sample holds 250,000 to 400,000 clones, roughly 88% seen once. Sample: peripheral blood. The receptors derive from a woman in her 30s with COVID-19, enrolled during active disease. CDR3s include the opening cysteine and the closing phenylalanine or tryptophan. A row's size may be missing; if present it is once, few, many or a size class.

clone_size: .
v_call: TRBV6-5
cdr3_aa: CASSSPTGTGNTEAFF

clone_size: .
v_call: TRBV30
cdr3_aa: CAWSSHPDRGNQPQHF

clone_size: once
v_call: TRBV29-1
cdr3_aa: CSVLRGTSGNTIYF

clone_size: few
v_call: TRBV4-1
cdr3_aa: CASSPLPKGATGELFF

clone_size: .
v_call: TRBV7-2
cdr3_aa: CASSLRGRYTEAFF

clone_size: once
v_call: TRBV6-5
cdr3_aa: CATRTGPYNEQFF

clone_size: .
v_call: TRBV11-2
cdr3_aa: CASSLTPRAHSGNTIYF

clone_size: .
v_call: TRBV28
cdr3_aa: CASSSEGGTLYGYTF

clone_size: .
v_call: TRBV19
cdr3_aa: CASSVTGGSGYGYTF

clone_size: .
v_call: TRBV12-3/TRBV12-4
cdr3_aa: CASSSVRATQYF

clone_size: many
v_call: TRBV11-2
cdr3_aa: CASSLAVSGNTIYF

clone_size: .
v_call: TRBV5-1
cdr3_aa: CASSSTGKGYTF

clone_size: .
v_call: TRBV5-6
cdr3_aa: CASSWDRATEAFF

clone_size: .
v_call: TRBV21-1
cdr3_aa: CASSKGGTSGENTGELFF

clone_size: .
v_call: TRBV11-2
cdr3_aa: CASSSRTGGAAETQYF

clone_size: .
v_call: TRBV7-9
cdr3_aa: CASSSGTGVTGGGNTIYF

clone_size: .
v_call: TRBV21-1
cdr3_aa: CASSPRLLLAGQGRYEQYF

clone_size: .
v_call: TRBV5-5
cdr3_aa: CASSLHLSGANVLTF

clone_size: .
v_call: TRBV23-1
cdr3_aa: CASSQSSSTDTQYF

clone_size: once
v_call: TRBV19
cdr3_aa: CASSIVPAGQGGAFF

clone_size: once
v_call: TRBV5-1
cdr3_aa: CASSLAKGLAGTWGDTQYF

clone_size: .
v_call: TRBV6-1
cdr3_aa: CASSEGGTGANVLTF

clone_size: once
v_call: TRBV11-1
cdr3_aa: CASSLQQGLAGGTQYF

clone_size: .
v_call: TRBV10-2
cdr3_aa: CASYGGTANTGELFF

clone_size: .
v_call: TRBV3-1/TRBV3-2
cdr3_aa: CASSPHEGSNQPQHF

clone_size: .
v_call: TRBV6-6
cdr3_aa: CASNKRTSGIDQPQHF

clone_size: .
v_call: TRBV5-5
cdr3_aa: CASSSYIAGGRELFF

clone_size: .
v_call: TRBV5-1
cdr3_aa: CASSLAGDINEKLFF

clone_size: .
v_call: TRBV19
cdr3_aa: CASTSLTARNYGYTF

clone_size: few
v_call: TRBV9
cdr3_aa: CASSPAGAQTEAFF

clone_size: many
v_call: TRBV28
cdr3_aa: CASSYRPGGSGEKLFF

clone_size: .
v_call: TRBV7-2
cdr3_aa: CASSLESNQPQHF

clone_size: .
v_call: TRBV6-2/TRBV6-3
cdr3_aa: CASSYSRLGGNTGELFF

clone_size: .
v_call: TRBV7-3
cdr3_aa: CASSLQGHTEAFF

clone_size: once
v_call: TRBV5-6
cdr3_aa: CASSPKNFPRRAGTEAFF

clone_size: .
v_call: TRBV19
cdr3_aa: CASSTSTGAYGYTF

clone_size: once
v_call: TRBV18
cdr3_aa: CASSPPPNSRGRGTGELFF

clone_size: .
v_call: TRBV18
cdr3_aa: CASFRGGGTEAFF

clone_size: few
v_call: TRBV11-2
cdr3_aa: CASSPIWESSYNEQFF

clone_size: .
v_call: TRBV27
cdr3_aa: CASSSLAVYRRDRSRNTEAFF

clone_size: .
v_call: TRBV28
cdr3_aa: CASSPDRGSNQPQHF

clone_size: .
v_call: TRBV6-2/TRBV6-3
cdr3_aa: CASSPFSPAGASTDTQYF

clone_size: .
v_call: TRBV5-1
cdr3_aa: CASSKRTGGYTMNYGYTF

clone_size: .
v_call: TRBV7-2
cdr3_aa: CASSSPLGQGRGGGGYTF

clone_size: few
v_call: TRBV15
cdr3_aa: CATSRMEGRDSFYGYTF

clone_size: .
v_call: TRBV24-1
cdr3_aa: CATSDLSSGGSQETQYF

clone_size: .
v_call: TRBV5-4
cdr3_aa: CASSTAIAGYNEQFF

clone_size: .
v_call: TRBV5-4
cdr3_aa: CASSFDRAQPQHF

clone_size: .
v_call: TRBV19
cdr3_aa: CASSISGAYGYTF

clone_size: .
v_call: TRBV27
cdr3_aa: CASSRGQGNQPQHF

clone_size: .
v_call: TRBV13
cdr3_aa: CASSDRGGVDTQYF

clone_size: .
v_call: TRBV4-1
cdr3_aa: CASSQDRTGGGELFF

clone_size: .
v_call: TRBV7-9
cdr3_aa: CASSPGQRNTGELFF

clone_size: many
v_call: TRBV6-4
cdr3_aa: CASSVGEGPNNEQFF

clone_size: .
v_call: TRBV15
cdr3_aa: CATGAGGSTDTQYF